Shown below are 16 T cell receptor beta chains from a single sample sequenced in a study of T cell repertoires in cytomegalovirus infection. TCRdb re-analysed the reads in MiXCR, keeping a single row per CDR3 protein. Here the sample spans roughly 500,000 distinct CDR3 sequences, approximately 15% being singletons. Sequencing used CD8+ T cells from PBMCs. All receptors derive from a human donor in good health (CMV status not recorded). Some clones in this sample may be carry-over from other donors' samples.

The rearrangement links TRBV27 to TRBJ2-7; D is unclear. The CDR3 covers 13 residues. V lost 0 bases, J lost 3 bases, and 6 bases lay in between. CDR1 is MNHEY, CDR2 SMNVEV, per germline (reference sequence). This CDR3 is CASSLSALYEQYF. CDR3 in DNA: TGTGCCAGCAGTTTATCGGCACTCTACGAGCAGTACTTC.

The chain uses TRBV2 and TRBJ2-5; D is undetermined. The CDR3 totals 15 residues. Deletions cut 0 bases from V and 1 base from J, with 9 bases between. CDR1 and CDR2 (germline): SNHLY, FYNNEI. The CDR3 nucleotides are TGTGCCAGCAGTGAAGCGTCCGCCCCCCAAGAGACCCAGTACTTC. It yields the protein CASSEASAPQETQYF. Drawing the rest from reference TRBV2 and TRBJ2-5, the complete variable domain is EPEVTQTPSHQVTQMGQEVILRCVPISNHLYFYWYRQILGQKVEFLVSFYNNEISEKSEIFDDQFSVERPDGSNFTLKIRSTKLEDSAMYFCASSEASAPQETQYFGPGTRLLVL.

This clonotype was counted only a few times. This chain joins TRBV6-2 or TRBV6-3 and TRBJ2-1, with D possibly TRBD2 on 5 matching bases. Trimming removed 2 bases at V and 10 bases at J, with 9 bases between. From germline, CDR1 is MNHEY and CDR2 SVGEGT. The CDR3 totals 12 residues. CDR3 in amino acids: CASSYSEREQFF. Written as DNA, the CDR3 is TGTGCCAGCAGTTACAGCGAGCGGGAGCAGTTCTTC.

This clonotype was found many times. The gene calls are TRBV27 and TRBJ2-7; TRBD1 might be the D (6 bases). CDR1 is MNHEY and CDR2 is SMNVEV in the germline V gene (reference sequence). Trimming left V 6 bases short and J 7 bases short, with 22 bases between. CDR3 length equals 15 residues. The CDR3 nucleotides read TGTGCCAGCAGCCGAGGCCCCGGGACAACCCGGGAGCAGTACTTC. Amino acid sequence: CASSRGPGTTREQYF.

This clonotype was detected many times. The genes are TRBV23-1 and TRBJ1-6; D uncertain. TRBV23-1 is reported as an ORF; its role is uncertain. The V end was cut by 2 bases, the J end by 9 bases, with 8 bases between. This CDR3 has 13 residues. The CDR3 DNA sequence: TGCGCCAGCAGTCAAGTCTGGGTTTCACCCCTCCACTTT. Translation gives CASSQVWVSPLHF.

This clonotype was detected only a few times. The chain combines TRBV7-9 with TRBJ2-5; D is perhaps TRBD1 (6 bases). Per germline, CDR1 SEHNR and CDR2 FQNEAQ (reference sequence). With 7 bases removed from V and 2 bases from J, the gap between germline ends came to 26 bases. The CDR3 consists of 18 residues. The CDR3 nucleotides read TGTGCCAGCACCAAAGGGGCCCTCAACAGGGAAGGGCAAGAGACCCAGTACTTC. Amino acid sequence: CASTKGALNREGQETQYF.

This clonotype was counted a few times. This chain connects TRBV29-1 to TRBJ2-1, with TRBD1 as a possible D gene (6 bases). CDR3 length equals 14 residues. V lost 5 bases to trimming and J lost 0 bases, with 11 bases between them. The germline CDR1 and CDR2 sequences are SQVTM and ANQGSEA. In nucleotides, the CDR3 is TGCAGCGTTCAAGGGGGTTCCTCCTACAATGAGCAGTTCTTC. Protein: CSVQGGSSYNEQFF.

Ten or more counts support this clonotype. The V and J genes are TRBV7-2 and TRBJ2-6; D unresolved. The CDR3 covers 14 residues. The V gene's germline CDR1 is SGHTA and CDR2 FQGNSA. V was clipped by 5 bases and J by 2 bases, with 7 bases between them. The chain's CDR3 is CASSRSTGANVLTF. The CDR3 DNA reads TGTGCCAGCAGCCGCTCTACTGGGGCCAACGTCCTGACTTTC.

The genes are TRBV28 and TRBJ2-7; D not resolved. CDR1 and CDR2 from the germline V gene are MDHEN and SYDVKM. V was trimmed by 5 bases and J by 0 bases, leaving 11 bases between them. The CDR3 runs 14 residues. The CDR3 here is CASSLSDVSYEQYF. The CDR3 DNA reads as TGTGCCAGCAGTCTTTCAGACGTCTCCTACGAGCAGTACTTC. Full variable domain (rest looked up from reference TRBV28 and TRBJ2-7): DVKVTQSSRYLVKRTGEKVFLECVQDMDHENMFWYRQDPGLGLRLIYFSYDVKMKEKGDIPEGYSVSREKKERFSLILESASTNQTSMYLCASSLSDVSYEQYFGPGTRLTVT.

In this sample, this clonotype turned up many times. The V gene is TRBV6-1, the J gene TRBJ1-2; D is unresolved. Trimming left V 3 bases short and J 5 bases short, with 16 bases between. CDR3 length: 15 residues. The germline V gene encodes CDR1 MNHNS and CDR2 SASEGT. The CDR3 DNA reads TGTGCCAGCAGTGACCCCCAAGAGGCCTCGTATGGCTACACCTTC. Protein product: CASSDPQEASYGYTF.

In its sample, this clonotype was seen many times. The chain is built from TRBV7-2 and TRBJ1-2, with D maybe TRBD1 (6 bases). The CDR3 loop spans 17 amino acids. Germline V gives CDR1 SGHTA, CDR2 FQGNSA. Trimming removed 4 bases from V and 0 bases from J, with 18 bases in between. This CDR3 reads CASSSRGGGAANYGYTF. CDR3 coding DNA: TGTGCCAGCAGCTCAAGGGGGGGCGGCGCAGCTAACTATGGCTACACCTTC.

Only a few counts were recorded for this clonotype. The CDR3, as DNA: TGCAGTGCTAGGGGGACTAGCGGGAGCTACAATGAGCAGTTCTTC. This gives the protein CSARGTSGSYNEQFF. The chain uses TRBV20-1 and TRBJ2-1; 14 nucleotides match TRBD2. Germline V gene sequence: CDR1 DFQATT, CDR2 SNEGSKA (reference sequence). CDR3 size: 15 residues. Trimming at V came to 3 bases and at J to 3 bases, leaving 1 base not matched to a gene.

This clonotype was observed many times. The CDR3 bases are TGTGCCAGTAGCCCTGGGTGGGGGAACCCAGATACGCAGTATTTT. It specifies CASSPGWGNPDTQYF. The chain is built from TRBV19 and TRBJ2-3; the D gene could be TRBD1 or TRBD2 (5 bases each). This CDR3 region has 15 residues. Trimming took off 6 bases at V and 4 bases at J, with 17 bases between the two ends. The germline V gene has CDR1 LNHDA and CDR2 SQIVND (reference sequence). The whole variable domain, filled in from reference TRBV19 and TRBJ2-3, reads DGGITQSPKYLFRKEGQNVTLSCEQNLNHDAMYWYRQDPGQGLRLIYYSQIVNDFQKGDIAEGYSVSREKKESFPLTVTSAQKNPTAFYLCASSPGWGNPDTQYFGPGTRLTVL.

Only a few counts were recorded for this clonotype. Germline and junction disagree at one end, which may indicate a read error. The rearrangement joins TRBV6-8 to TRBJ1-6; D might be TRBD1 (6 bases). CDR1 and CDR2 from the germline V gene are MNHGY and SAAAGT. The CDR3 is made up of 16 amino acids. The CDR3 coding sequence is TGTGCCAGCAGTCTAACACAGGGCTCCTGTAATTCACCCCTCCACTTT. Amino acid sequence: CASSLTQGSCNSPLHF.

This clonotype has only a few counts. In DNA, the CDR3 is TGCGCCAGCAGCTTGGTGGGTTCGGGGGTACCCTACAATGAGCAGTTCTTC. This codes for CASSLVGSGVPYNEQFF. V usage is TRBV5-1 and J usage is TRBJ2-1; possibly TRBD2 for D (6 bases). This CDR3 region has 17 residues. The V gene's germline CDR1 is SGHRS and CDR2 YFSETQ. V lost 0 bases to trimming and J lost 2 bases, with 15 bases between them.

The CDR3 region is CASSGSGLAGKETQYF. CDR3 nucleotides: TGTGCCAGCAGTGGCTCGGGACTAGCGGGGAAAGAGACCCAGTACTTC. The chain carries TRBV6-5 and TRBJ2-5; TRBD2 matches at 13 bases. Unmatched junction bases numbered 6, after V lost 5 bases and J lost 3 bases. The CDR3 is 16 amino acids. CDR1 MNHEY and CDR2 SVGAGI come from the germline V gene.